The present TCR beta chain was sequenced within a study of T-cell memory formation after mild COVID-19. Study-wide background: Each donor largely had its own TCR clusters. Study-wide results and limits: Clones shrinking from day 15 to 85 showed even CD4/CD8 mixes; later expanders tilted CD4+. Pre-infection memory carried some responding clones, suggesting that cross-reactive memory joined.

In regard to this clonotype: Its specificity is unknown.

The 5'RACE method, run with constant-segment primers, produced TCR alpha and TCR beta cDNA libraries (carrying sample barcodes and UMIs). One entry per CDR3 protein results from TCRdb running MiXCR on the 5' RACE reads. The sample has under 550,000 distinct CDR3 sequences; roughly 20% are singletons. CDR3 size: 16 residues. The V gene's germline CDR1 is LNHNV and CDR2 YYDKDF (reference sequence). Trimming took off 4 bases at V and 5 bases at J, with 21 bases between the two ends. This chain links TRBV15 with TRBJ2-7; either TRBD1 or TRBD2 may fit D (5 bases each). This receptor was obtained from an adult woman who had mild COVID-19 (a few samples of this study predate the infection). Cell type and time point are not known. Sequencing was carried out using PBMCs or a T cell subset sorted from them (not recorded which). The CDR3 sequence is CATSTQGARRLNEQYF. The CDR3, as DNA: TGTGCCACCAGCACGCAGGGAGCAAGGCGGTTGAACGAGCAGTACTTC.